Sequencing of this T cell receptor beta chain was carried out in a study of cytomegalovirus exposure and HLA in healthy donors. Primers: 60 Vbeta forward and 13 Jbeta reverse. Method: immunoSEQ multiplex PCR; TCRdb's copy keeps in-frame clones and lacks some. In the table there are 85,000 to 100,000 clones, 86% of which are singletons. Overall study findings and caveats: Association with HLA alleles at 0.05 false discovery rate was found for 15,000 or so TCR beta sequences in a later analysis.

This clone appeared once. What it binds is not known. From germline, CDR1 is SGHTA and CDR2 FQGNSA. V lost 7 bases and J lost 5; bases outside the gene matches: 12. This CDR3 contains 16 residues. The chain has TRBV7-2 and TRBJ2-1, with 9 bases aligning to TRBD1. The specimen sequenced was PBMCs. The TCR was taken from a man younger than 40 in good health and CMV-seropositive. The CDR3 DNA sequence: TGTGCCAGCACCTCCCCCCGGGACAGGGTCCACAATGAGCAGTTCTTC. This sequence encodes CASTSPRDRVHNEQFF.